This T cell receptor (beta chain) was recovered during a study of blood T cells in healthy people across ages. Overall study findings and caveats: Estimates of total diversity, which came from one million sequenced T cells, were considered to be underestimates. A greater number of naive CD4+ cells and higher diversity distinguished long-lived donors from aged donors.

About this clonotype: Its cognate antigen is unknown.

V shed 1 base and J 4 bases; nucleotides not matched to a gene: 4. CDR3 length equals 15 residues. Germline V gene lookup returns CDR1 SGHAT and CDR2 FQNNGV. Each sample gave at least 6.5 million isolated PBMCs. It was with a sample-barcoded 5' primer and a J-beta primer mix that a second PCR of roughly 7 to 12 cycles was run. The template-switch adaptor was a 5' adaptor with 12 random nucleotides. It tagged each cDNA molecule. Using its own MiXCR run on the 5' RACE reads, TCRdb lists one record per CDR3 protein. This table holds about 570,000 distinct CDR3 sequences, about 25% found once. The specimen was blood. The chain recombines TRBV11-2 with TRBJ1-2; 9 bases are shared with TRBD1. This clonotype was sampled from an older woman in good health. CDR3 nucleotide sequence: TGTGCCAGCAGCTTAGGCGGACAGGGGATCTATGGCTACACCTTC. This encodes CASSLGGQGIYGYTF.